This TCR beta chain came from a study of Graves' ophthalmopathy and Graves' hyperthyroidism. The diagnosis combined clinical symptoms, thyroxine, TRAb, thyroid ultrasound and orbital computed tomography scans. RNA transcripts yielded amplified TCR beta CDR3 regions. RT-PCR was first run with HTBI primers, then multiplex PCR in a second round. In TCRdb, the multiplex PCR reads were re-called with MiXCR into one record per CDR3 protein. The table shows 650,000 to 800,000 distinct CDR3 sequences, with over 40% occurring only once. CDR1 and CDR2 from the germline V gene are SNHLY and FYNNEI. The CDR3 covers 13 residues. This clonotype was seen a few times.

Sequenced input: peripheral blood. The source of this sequence is an adult man with Graves' ophthalmopathy. The chain links TRBV2 to TRBJ2-7, with 8 bases aligning to TRBD1. The DNA matches TRBJ2-4 better at its end, which makes the J call doubtful. The CDR3 nucleotides read TGTGCCAGCAGTTCGGACAGGGTTCACATTCAGTACTTC. This gives the protein CASSSDRVHIQYF.